These T cell receptor beta chains were read from a single sample in a study of post-analysis software for immune sequencing data. One entry per CDR3 protein results from TCRdb running MiXCR on the PCR reads. The sample lists hundreds of thousands of distinct CDR3 sequences, about 60% occurring once. The specimen sequenced was blood. Receptors originate from a girl aged 2 to 9 with multiple sclerosis. Both conserved end residues are part of each CDR3. A D gene is named only where the DNA matches it firmly. Not every row has a clone size; where given, it reads once, few, many or a size class.

j_call | v_call | clone_size | d_call | cdr3_aa | cdr3_nt
TRBJ1-2 | TRBV20-1 | . | TRBD1 | CSARDRGRVYGYTF | TGCAGTGCTAGGGACAGGGGAAGGGTCTATGGCTACACCTTC
TRBJ2-3 | TRBV7-9 | . | . | CASSPGRGPDTQYF | TGTGCCAGCAGCCCGGGACGTGGCCCAGATACGCAGTATTTT
TRBJ2-1 | TRBV7-2 | few | . | CASSFRRARDNEQFF | TGTGCCAGCAGCTTCCGGAGGGCCAGAGACAATGAGCAGTTCTTC
TRBJ2-7 | TRBV10-3 | . | . | CAISADNYEQYF | TGTGCCATCAGTGCGGACAACTACGAGCAGTACTTC
TRBJ2-1 | TRBV12-3/TRBV12-4 | . | TRBD2 | CASSLREGGNEQFF | TGTGCCAGCAGTTTGCGGGAGGGCGGCAATGAGCAGTTCTTC
TRBJ1-2 | TRBV5-1 | . | . | CASSPASGENYGYTF | TGCGCCAGCAGCCCGGCGAGTGGGGAAAACTATGGCTACACCTTC
TRBJ1-4 | TRBV5-1 | . | TRBD1 | CASSSGQGDELFF | TGCGCCAGCAGCTCTGGACAGGGCGATGAACTGTTTTTT
TRBJ2-1 | TRBV5-1 | . | . | CASSLATVGGINEQFF | TGCGCCAGCAGCTTGGCGACGGTGGGGGGAATTAATGAGCAGTTCTTC
TRBJ2-4 | TRBV12-3/TRBV12-4 | . | . | CASSSGEANIQYF | TGTGCCAGCAGTTCAGGGGAAGCAAACATTCAGTACTTC
TRBJ1-1 | TRBV29-1 | once | . | CSVSQGRRAEAFF | TGCAGCGTTTCACAGGGTAGGAGGGCTGAAGCTTTCTTT
TRBJ2-2 | TRBV29-1 | . | . | CSVVDTGELFF | TGCAGCGTTGTTGACACCGGGGAGCTGTTTTTT
TRBJ2-3 | TRBV4-3 | . | TRBD1 | CASSQDQRGRGQVADTQYF | TGCGCCAGCAGCCAAGATCAGAGGGGCAGGGGGCAAGTGGCAGATACGCAGTATTTT
TRBJ2-3 | TRBV11-2 | . | . | CASSLEGGGLTDTQYF | TGTGCCAGCAGCTTAGAGGGGGGAGGTCTCACAGATACGCAGTATTTT
TRBJ1-2 | TRBV20-1 | once | . | CSARQKPFGYTF | TGCAGTGCTAGACAAAAACCCTTTGGCTACACCTTC
TRBJ2-1 | TRBV9 | . | TRBD2 | CASRGTSGSGEGNEQFF | TGTGCCAGCAGGGGGACTAGCGGGAGCGGTGAGGGCAATGAGCAGTTCTTC
TRBJ1-4 | TRBV6-1 | . | . | CASGGGFDEKLFF | TGTGCCAGCGGAGGGGGATTCGATGAAAAACTGTTTTTT
TRBJ2-5 | TRBV3-1 | . | . | CASSQLQGLRGQETQYF | TGTGCCAGCAGCCAGCTACAAGGACTAAGAGGGCAAGAGACCCAGTACTTC
TRBJ2-3 | TRBV20-1 | few | . | CSALEGTDTQYF | TGCAGTGCTTTGGAGGGGACAGATACGCAGTATTTT
TRBJ2-1 | TRBV7-2 | . | TRBD1 | CASSLDSGTGAFF | TGTGCCAGCAGCTTAGACTCCGGGACAGGGGCGTTCTTC
TRBJ1-1 | TRBV29-1 | . | . | CSILLENTEAFF | TGCAGCATTTTGCTTGAGAACACTGAAGCTTTCTTT
TRBJ1-5 | TRBV9 | . | . | CASSVDGGNQPQHF | TGTGCCAGCAGCGTAGACGGGGGCAATCAGCCCCAGCATTTT
TRBJ2-5 | TRBV10-3 | few | . | CAISESTGTQYF | TGTGCCATCAGTGAGTCGACGGGGACCCAGTACTTC
TRBJ2-1 | TRBV18 | . | TRBD1 | CASSPHDRAIKQFF | TGTGCCAGCTCACCACATGACAGGGCTATTAAGCAGTTCTTC
TRBJ1-2 | TRBV10-2 | . | . | CASSESTWDYGYTF | TGCGCCAGCAGTGAGTCGACGTGGGACTATGGCTACACCTTC
TRBJ1-6 | TRBV20-1 | . | TRBD1 | CSASWDSLNSPLHF | TGCAGTGCTAGTTGGGACAGCCTTAATTCACCCCTCCACTTT
TRBJ1-4 | TRBV15 | . | . | CATSRTATNEKLFF | TGTGCCACCAGCAGGACAGCAACTAATGAAAAACTGTTTTTT
TRBJ2-7 | TRBV7-9 | . | . | CASSLVRGSDEQYF | TGTGCCAGCAGCTTAGTACGTGGGTCGGATGAGCAGTACTTC
TRBJ1-2 | TRBV12-3/TRBV12-4 | . | . | CTSRQEAGLNYGYTF | TGTACCAGCCGACAGGAGGCGGGACTCAACTATGGCTACACCTTC
TRBJ2-5 | TRBV4-2 | . | . | CASSQERSREETQYF | TGTGCCAGCAGCCAAGAACGCAGCCGGGAAGAGACCCAGTACTTC
TRBJ1-1 | TRBV6-5 | few | . | CASKEGVGTEAFF | TGTGCCAGCAAAGAGGGGGTAGGCACTGAAGCTTTCTTT
TRBJ1-1 | TRBV29-1 | . | . | CSVEEGRSQWGAFF | TGCAGCGTTGAAGAGGGACGCTCTCAATGGGGAGCTTTCTTT
TRBJ1-2 | TRBV6-4 | few | TRBD1 | CASKSAGQGYDGYTF | TGTGCCAGTAAATCCGCTGGACAGGGGTATGATGGCTACACCTTC
TRBJ2-1 | TRBV7-9 | few | TRBD2 | CASSSLAGTYNEQFF | TGTGCCAGCAGCTCGTTAGCGGGGACCTACAATGAGCAGTTCTTC
TRBJ2-6 | TRBV29-1 | . | . | CSVERISGANVLTF | TGCAGCGTTGAAAGGATCTCTGGGGCCAACGTCCTGACTTTC
TRBJ1-2 | TRBV5-6 | . | . | CASGLAGGTYGYTF | TGTGCCAGCGGTCTGGCGGGAGGGACCTATGGCTACACCTTC
TRBJ2-5 | TRBV7-2 | . | . | CASSHNSGNQETQYF | TGTGCCAGCAGCCATAATAGCGGTAACCAAGAGACCCAGTACTTC
TRBJ2-2 | TRBV7-2 | . | . | CASSSRTAGELFF | TGTGCCAGCAGCTCAAGGACGGCCGGGGAGCTGTTTTTT
TRBJ2-5 | TRBV10-3 | . | . | CAAGPWGNQETQYF | TGTGCCGCAGGTCCTTGGGGGAACCAAGAGACCCAGTACTTC
TRBJ1-2 | TRBV20-1 | . | . | CSASRGGGYTF | TGCAGTGCTAGCAGGGGTGGCGGCTACACCTTC
TRBJ1-6 | TRBV6-2/TRBV6-3 | . | . | CASSYVDSYNSPLHF | TGTGCCAGCAGTTACGTGGACAGCTATAATTCACCCCTCCACTTT
TRBJ2-7 | TRBV20-1 | few | TRBD2 | CSARDLLAGQGTDEQYF | TGCAGTGCTAGAGATTTGTTAGCGGGGCAGGGTACGGACGAGCAGTACTTC
TRBJ1-2 | TRBV20-1 | few | . | CSAIRGGYTF | TGCAGTGCTATAAGGGGTGGCTACACCTTC
TRBJ1-2 | TRBV29-1 | few | TRBD1 | CSVGDRGYDTF | TGCAGCGTTGGGGACAGGGGTTATGACACCTTC
TRBJ2-5 | TRBV5-1 | . | . | CASSLGRIQETQYF | TGCGCCAGCAGCTTAGGACGAATTCAAGAGACCCAGTACTTC
TRBJ2-3 | TRBV20-1 | . | . | CSARGKRPITDTQYF | TGCAGTGCTAGAGGCAAGCGCCCGATCACAGATACGCAGTATTTT
TRBJ2-5 | TRBV12-3/TRBV12-4 | . | . | CASRRVSETQYF | TGTGCCAGCAGGCGGGTGAGCGAGACCCAGTACTTC
TRBJ1-5 | TRBV7-2 | few | . | CASSGRRSNQPQHF | TGTGCCAGCAGCGGACGGCGGAGCAATCAGCCCCAGCATTTT
TRBJ2-5 | TRBV10-3 | . | . | CAISAGGSQETQYF | TGTGCCATCAGTGCGGGTGGATCCCAAGAGACCCAGTACTTC
TRBJ2-5 | TRBV29-1 | . | . | CSVEKPGEQETQYF | TGCAGCGTTGAAAAGCCAGGGGAACAAGAGACCCAGTACTTC
TRBJ2-1 | TRBV6-2/TRBV6-3 | . | TRBD2 | CASSSGGGFVDEQFF | TGTGCCAGCAGCTCCGGCGGGGGTTTTGTCGATGAGCAGTTCTTC
TRBJ1-6 | TRBV5-1 | . | . | CASSPDVNSPLHF | TGCGCCAGCAGCCCGGATGTTAATTCACCCCTCCACTTT
TRBJ2-1 | TRBV19 | . | . | CASSMGGGDEQFF | TGTGCCAGTAGTATGGGTGGAGGGGACGAGCAGTTCTTC
TRBJ1-1 | TRBV20-1 | . | TRBD1 | CSAHTGGGNTEAFF | TGCAGTGCTCATACAGGGGGCGGGAACACTGAAGCTTTCTTT
TRBJ2-5 | TRBV5-1 | . | TRBD2 | CASSLSGGALETQYF | TGCGCCAGCAGCTTGAGCGGGGGGGCCCTAGAGACCCAGTACTTC